This T cell receptor beta chain was profiled in a study of CD8 T cells in Susac syndrome. Study-wide results and limits: Only a relatively small number of individuals were included in the TCR sequencing and HLA analysis.

Comment on this clonotype: The antigen remains unidentified.

CD8+ and CD4+ T cells from blood underwent TCR beta sequencing, which was carried out in a high-throughput format. While serving as controls, healthy donors were matched for age and sex. CDR1 is LGHNA and CDR2 is YSLEER in the germline V gene. The CDR3 length is 15 residues. The junction had 7 bases not matched to a gene; V was cut back by 4 bases and J by 3 bases. With random hexamers, reverse transcription was performed on roughly 0.45 to 1 ug of RNA. TCRdb called the immunoSEQ multiplex PCR reads again in MiXCR, with one record for every CDR3 protein. Here the sample spans around 62,000 distinct CDR3 sequences, roughly 92% being singletons.

This chain connects TRBV4-3 to TRBJ2-7, with 9 bases fitting TRBD1. The origin of this receptor is a human donor in good health. The material sequenced was CD8+ T cells from PBMCs. CDR3 nucleotides: TGCGCCAGCAGCCTCGGGACAGGGTGGGACTACGAGCAGTACTTC. The encoded protein is CASSLGTGWDYEQYF.